Presented here are 5 T cell receptor beta chains from one specimen sequenced in a study of neurological immune-mediated disorders. TCRdb redid the calling of the 5' RACE reads with MiXCR, one entry per CDR3 protein. The sample has approximately 68,000 distinct CDR3 sequences, around 5% seen once; the top ten hold roughly 2.2%. The sample consisted of PBMCs. The origin of the receptors is a woman in her 70s with multiple sclerosis.

This clonotype was seen ten or more times. The chain uses TRBV3-1 and TRBJ2-5; D ambiguous. Deletions cut 4 bases from V and 0 bases from J, with 12 bases between. There are 15 residues in the CDR3. The V gene's germline CDR1 is LGHDT and CDR2 YNNKEL (reference sequence). CDR3 sequence reads: CASSLPTLYQETQYF. The CDR3 region has the DNA TGTGCCAGCAGCCTTCCGACATTGTACCAAGAGACCCAGTACTTC.

This clonotype ranks as medium-sized. The chain uses TRBV20-1 and TRBJ2-7; TRBD2 agrees at 12 bases. Germline V lookup: CDR1 DFQATT, CDR2 SNEGSKA (reference sequence). The CDR3 spans 15 residues. V shed 1 base, J shed 0 bases, and the junction held 1 base outside the gene matches. Here the CDR3 DNA reads TGCAGTGCTAGAGGGACTAGCGGGGACTCCTACGAGCAGTACTTC. Protein sequence: CSARGTSGDSYEQYF.

There are many counts of this clonotype. A much larger clone differs from this one at a single base, so this may be a read error. The J gene is TRBJ2-4, the V gene TRBV15; D is tentatively TRBD1 or TRBD2 (5 bases each). The CDR3 loop spans 12 amino acids. Germline V gives CDR1 LNHNV, CDR2 YYDKDF (reference sequence). Trimming took off 1 base at V and 10 bases at J, with 8 bases between the two ends. In DNA, the CDR3 is TGTGCCACCAGCAGAGGGGGGAAAATTCAGTACTTC. It encodes CATSRGGKIQYF.

This chain joins TRBV15 and TRBJ2-5, with a possible D match to TRBD2 (5 bases). Trimming left V 0 bases short and J 5 bases short, with 19 bases between. The CDR3 consists of 17 residues. From germline, CDR1 is LNHNV and CDR2 YYDKDF (reference sequence). The CDR3 protein is CATSRDRSGPIGETQYF. As DNA, the CDR3 is TGTGCCACCAGCAGAGATCGAAGCGGACCGATCGGCGAGACCCAGTACTTC.

In this sample, this clonotype turned up many times. The chain uses TRBV7-6 and TRBJ2-7; TRBD1 matches at 7 bases. The CDR3 covers 15 residues. V was clipped by 5 bases and J by 0 bases; unmatched bases: 7. CDR1 and CDR2 (germline): SGHVS, FNYEAQ. Here the CDR3 DNA reads TGTGCCAGCAGCCCGACAGGGAGAAGCTCCTACGAGCAGTACTTC. This translates into CASSPTGRSSYEQYF. Variable domain in full (rest from reference TRBV7-6 and TRBJ2-7): GAGVSQSPRYKVTKRGQDVALRCDPISGHVSLYWYRQALGQGPEFLTYFNYEAQQDKSGLPNDRFSAERPEGSISTLTIQRTEQRDSAMYRCASSPTGRSSYEQYFGPGTRLTVT.